Detailed here is one T cell receptor beta chain. These data originate in a study of T cell repertoires in aging, cancer and after chemotherapy. The template was genomic DNA from peripheral blood, not RNA. The germline gives CDR1 SQVTM, CDR2 ANQGSEA. Trimming took off 3 bases at V and 5 bases at J, with 13 bases between the two ends. The CDR3 is made up of 13 amino acids. A mixed TRB-A/B primer pool amplified rearranged TRB by multiplex touch-down PCR. Each CDR3 protein gets one entry after TCRdb re-called the multiplex PCR reads with MiXCR. In the table there are 600 to 950 distinct CDR3 sequences, about two thirds of which are singletons.

The chain couples TRBV29-1 to TRBJ2-5; D is unclear. Specimen: blood. The clonotype originates from a human donor with a blood cancer. The CDR3 loop is CSVESGPGETQYF. CDR3 nucleotide sequence: TGCAGCGTTGAGTCCGGCCCTGGGGAGACCCAGTACTTC. Looking up the rest from reference TRBV29-1 and TRBJ2-5 gives the full variable domain: SAVISQKPSRDICQRGTSLTIQCQVDSQVTMMFWYRQQPGQSLTLIATANQGSEATYESGFVIDKFPISRPNLTFSTLTVSNMSPEDSSIYLCSVESGPGETQYFGPGTRLLVL.